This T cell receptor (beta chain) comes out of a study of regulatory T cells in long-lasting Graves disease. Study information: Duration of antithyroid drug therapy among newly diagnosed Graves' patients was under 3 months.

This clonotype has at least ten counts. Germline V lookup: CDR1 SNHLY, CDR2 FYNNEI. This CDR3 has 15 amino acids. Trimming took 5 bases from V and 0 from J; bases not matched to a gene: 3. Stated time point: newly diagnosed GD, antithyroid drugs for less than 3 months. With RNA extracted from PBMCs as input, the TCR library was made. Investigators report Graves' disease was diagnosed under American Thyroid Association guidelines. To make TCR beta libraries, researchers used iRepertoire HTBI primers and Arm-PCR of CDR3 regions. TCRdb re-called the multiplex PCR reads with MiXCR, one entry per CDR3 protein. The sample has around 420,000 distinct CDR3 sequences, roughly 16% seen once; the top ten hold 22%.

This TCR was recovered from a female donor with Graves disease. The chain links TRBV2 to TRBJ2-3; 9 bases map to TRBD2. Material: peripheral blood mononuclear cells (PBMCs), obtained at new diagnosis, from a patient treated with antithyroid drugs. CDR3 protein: CASSRTSASTDTQYF. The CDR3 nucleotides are TGTGCCAGCAGTCGGACTAGCGCTAGCACAGATACGCAGTATTTT. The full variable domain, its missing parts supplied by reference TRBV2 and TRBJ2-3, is EPEVTQTPSHQVTQMGQEVILRCVPISNHLYFYWYRQILGQKVEFLVSFYNNEISEKSEIFDDQFSVERPDGSNFTLKIRSTKLEDSAMYFCASSRTSASTDTQYFGPGTRLTVL.